Reported below is one T cell receptor (beta chain). The study ran its PCR with 60 Vbeta and 13 Jbeta primers. The repertoire was sequenced with immunoSEQ multiplex PCR; TCRdb's copy has only in-frame clones and lacks some. The sample has some 78,000 clones, about four fifths seen once. The source of the sample is a study of cytomegalovirus exposure and HLA in healthy donors. This receptor was obtained from a man in his forties or fifties in good health and CMV-seropositive. Material for sequencing was PBMCs.

The CDR3 loop is CASSFFRAYEQYF. The CDR3 DNA follows: TGTGCCAGCAGCTTTTTCCGAGCCTACGAGCAGTACTTC. The J gene is TRBJ2-5, the V gene TRBV7-2; D gene ambiguous. The DNA end is a closer match to TRBJ2-7, so the J assignment may be wrong. Germline V gene lookup returns CDR1 SGHTA and CDR2 FQGNSA. The CDR3 length is 13 residues.